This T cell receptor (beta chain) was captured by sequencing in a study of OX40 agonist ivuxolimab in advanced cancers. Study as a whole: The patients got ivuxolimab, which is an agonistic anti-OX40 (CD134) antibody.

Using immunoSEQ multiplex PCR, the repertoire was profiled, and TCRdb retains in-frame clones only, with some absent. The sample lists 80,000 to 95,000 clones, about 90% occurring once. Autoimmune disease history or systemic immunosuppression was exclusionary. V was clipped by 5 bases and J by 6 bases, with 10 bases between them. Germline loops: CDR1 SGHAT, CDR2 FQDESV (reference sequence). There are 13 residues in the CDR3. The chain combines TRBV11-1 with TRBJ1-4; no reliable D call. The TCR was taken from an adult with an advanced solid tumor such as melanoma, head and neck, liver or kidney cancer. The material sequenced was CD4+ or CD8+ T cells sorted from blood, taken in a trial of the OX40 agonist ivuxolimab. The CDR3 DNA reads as TGTGCCAGCAGCCTTAGACTAGATGAAAAACTGTTTTTT. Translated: CASSLRLDEKLFF.